The 28 T cell receptor beta chains presented below share a single source sample, sequenced in a study of OX40 agonist ivuxolimab in advanced cancers. Here immunoSEQ multiplex PCR was the method, and the copy in TCRdb shows in-frame clones only, minus some. Here the sample spans under 80,000 clones, more than 85% being singletons. The sequences come from CD4+ or CD8+ T cells sorted from blood, collected in a trial of the OX40 agonist ivuxolimab. These receptors originate from an adult with an advanced solid tumor such as melanoma, head and neck, liver or kidney cancer.

The chain employs TRBV4-2 and TRBJ2-5; the D gene could be TRBD1 or TRBD2 (5 bases each). This CDR3 comprises 15 residues. Deletions cut 2 bases from V and 2 bases from J, with 12 bases between. Germline values: CDR1 LGHNA, CDR2 YNFKEQ. In nucleotides, the CDR3 is TGTGCCAGCAGCCAACACTCGGGACGTCAAGAGACCCAGTACTTC. It is translated as CASSQHSGRQETQYF.

The rearrangement joins TRBV27 to TRBJ1-6; D gene unclear. CDR3 size: 13 residues. Germline V lookup: CDR1 MNHEY, CDR2 SMNVEV (reference sequence). The ends were cut back, 1 base at V and 7 bases at J, with 5 bases in the middle. The CDR3 here is CASSLWGNSPLHF. As DNA, the CDR3 is TGTGCCAGCAGTTTATGGGGAAATTCACCCCTCCACTTT.

Only a few counts were recorded for this clone. Within the sample, other DNA sequences also encode this same CDR3. The chain uses TRBV19 and TRBJ2-2, with D tentatively TRBD2 (5 bases). The CDR3 is made up of 14 amino acids. V was pared by 5 bases and J by 5 bases, with 12 bases between. CDR1 is LNHDA and CDR2 is SQIVND in the germline V gene (reference sequence). In nucleotides, the CDR3 is TGTGCCAGTAGTGCCGGGGTATCGACCGGGGAGCTGTTTTTT. It translates to CASSAGVSTGELFF.

This chain connects TRBV5-1 to TRBJ1-1; maybe TRBD1 (6 bases). Germline lookup yields CDR1 SGHRS and CDR2 YFSETQ. The V gene lost 0 bases and the J gene lost 3 bases, with 6 bases spanning the gap. This CDR3 is 13 amino acids long. As DNA, the CDR3 is TGCGCCAGCAGCTTGGGGGGGCACACTGAAGCTTTCTTT. This encodes CASSLGGHTEAFF.

The rearrangement joins TRBV15 to TRBJ2-1; the D is unclear. Germline loops: CDR1 LNHNV, CDR2 YYDKDF (reference sequence). Trimming removed 5 bases from V and 0 bases from J, with 11 bases in between. The CDR3 is made up of 15 amino acids. CDR3 amino acids: CATSGPRVSYNEQFF. The CDR3, as DNA: TGTGCCACCAGCGGGCCTCGGGTCTCCTACAATGAGCAGTTCTTC.

The chain couples TRBV2 to TRBJ1-5; no reliable D call. The CDR3 is 15 amino acids. Germline CDR1 SNHLY, CDR2 FYNNEI. The V gene lost 5 bases and the J gene lost 5 bases, with 16 bases spanning the gap. This CDR3 reads CASSITRSEYQPQHF. The CDR3 nucleotides are TGTGCCAGCAGTATAACCAGGTCTGAGTATCAGCCCCAGCATTTT.

V is TRBV9 and J is TRBJ2-1, with TRBD2 matching 8 bases. The CDR3 covers 15 residues. J gave up 4 bases and V 0 bases, and 3 bases lay outside the gene matches. Looked up from germline, CDR1 is SGDLS and CDR2 is YYNGEE. CDR3 DNA sequence: TGTGCCAGCAGCGTAGGGAGCGGGAGTTACAATGAGCAGTTCTTC. Translation gives CASSVGSGSYNEQFF. The full variable domain, with the rest looked up from reference TRBV9 and TRBJ2-1, is DSGVTQTPKHLITATGQRVTLRCSPRSGDLSVYWYQQSLDQGLQFLIQYYNGEERAKGNILERFSAQQFPDLHSELNLSSLELGDSALYFCASSVGSGSYNEQFFGPGTRLTVL.

The chain uses TRBV6-1 and TRBJ2-2; D is possibly TRBD1 (5 bases). The CDR3 length is 15 residues. Germline V CDR1 and CDR2: MNHNS, SASEGT. Trimming cost V 6 bases and J 1 base, with 12 bases left between them. The CDR3 coding sequence is TGTGCCAGCAGCGCCAGCACAGGGAACACCGGGGAGCTGTTTTTT. Its translation: CASSASTGNTGELFF.

The chain joins TRBV5-5 to TRBJ1-5; D remains unclear. CDR1 and CDR2 (germline): SGHKS, YYEKEE (reference sequence). The CDR3 is made up of 13 amino acids. Trimming left V 0 bases short and J 9 bases short, with 10 bases between. CDR3 sequence: CASSLAGLPPQHF. CDR3 coding DNA: TGTGCCAGCAGCTTGGCCGGACTCCCGCCCCAGCATTTT.

This clone was detected only a few times. The chain is built from TRBV15 and TRBJ1-4; 12 positions agree with TRBD1. Germline CDR1 is LNHNV and CDR2 is YYDKDF (reference sequence). V was clipped by 0 bases and J by 3 bases; unmatched bases: 5. The CDR3 is 18 residues long. The DNA for the CDR3 is TGTGCCACCAGCAGAGATCCCGGGACAGGGGGCTCTAATGAAAAACTGTTTTTT. This codes for CATSRDPGTGGSNEKLFF.

The rearrangement links TRBV7-9 to TRBJ2-2; D is perhaps TRBD1 (5 bases). This CDR3 region has 15 residues. Germline assignment: CDR1 SEHNR and CDR2 FQNEAQ (reference sequence). V was shortened by 1 base and J by 5 bases, with 11 bases between the two germline ends. For the CDR3, the DNA is TGTGCCAGCAGCTTAGAAAGGGGATTAACCGGGGAGCTGTTTTTT. Encoded protein: CASSLERGLTGELFF.

The chain is built from TRBV4-3 and TRBJ2-3, with D unresolved. V was clipped by 4 bases and J by 5 bases, with 10 bases between them. In germline, CDR1 is LGHNA, CDR2 YSLEER. The CDR3 length is 13 residues. The CDR3 sequence: CASSLSSGDTQYF. CDR3 coding DNA: TGCGCCAGCAGCCTGAGCTCTGGAGATACGCAGTATTTT.

This clone qualifies as medium-sized. The V call is TRBV5-1, the J call TRBJ1-4; 8 nucleotides line up with TRBD1. V shed 4 bases, J shed 8 bases, and the junction held 7 bases outside the gene matches. CDR1 is SGHRS and CDR2 is YFSETQ in the germline V gene. The CDR3 consists of 14 residues. The CDR3, as DNA: TGCGCCAGCAGCAAGGGACAGGAGATCGAAAAACTGTTTTTT. This translates into CASSKGQEIEKLFF.

This rearrangement joins TRBV28 to TRBJ1-2; no definite D call. Trimming cost V 6 bases and J 8 bases, with 13 bases left between them. CDR1 and CDR2 (germline): MDHEN, SYDVKM. The CDR3 runs 12 residues. The CDR3 sequence: CASRTAGIGYTF. DNA for the CDR3: TGTGCCAGCAGGACGGCTGGGATAGGCTACACCTTC.

The chain employs TRBV6-1 and TRBJ2-2; D call uncertain. Germline CDR1 MNHNS, CDR2 SASEGT. V lost 6 bases to trimming and J lost 5 bases, with 10 bases between them. This CDR3 has 13 amino acids. This chain's CDR3 is CASRPRDTGELFF. The CDR3 coding sequence is TGTGCCAGCAGGCCTCGAGATACCGGGGAGCTGTTTTTT.

The chain couples TRBV10-3 to TRBJ1-5; D is uncertain. V was clipped by 4 bases and J by 0 bases, with 7 bases between them. The germline CDR1 and CDR2 sequences are ENHRY and SYGVKD. The CDR3 length is 14 residues. The CDR3 reads CAISALGSNQPQHF. Here the CDR3 DNA reads TGTGCCATCAGTGCCCTCGGTAGCAATCAGCCCCAGCATTTT.

V is TRBV6-6 and J is TRBJ2-7; 7 positions agree with TRBD2. The CDR3 is 12 residues long. Losses at the gene ends were 6 bases for V and 6 bases for J; bases not matched to a gene: 5. The germline V gene encodes CDR1 MNHNY and CDR2 SVGAGI (reference sequence). The CDR3 DNA reads as TGTGCCAGCAGGCCGTGGGGGGGCGAGCAGTACTTC. Translated: CASRPWGGEQYF.

This chain joins TRBV11-2 and TRBJ2-5; D gene unclear. The germline V gene has CDR1 SGHAT and CDR2 FQNNGV. This CDR3 is 17 amino acids long. Trimming left V 1 base short and J 1 base short, with 16 bases between. As DNA, the CDR3 is TGTGCCAGCAGCTTAGGCCCTCTTGGAGATCTCCAAGAGACCCAGTACTTC. It is translated as CASSLGPLGDLQETQYF.

The chain combines TRBV28 with TRBJ1-1; TRBD1 aligns across 9 bases. The germline CDR1 and CDR2 sequences are MDHEN and SYDVKM. V gave up 8 bases and J gave up 4 bases; unmatched junction bases: 2. The CDR3 sequence is 12 residues long. CDR3 residues: CASGTGPTEAFF. The CDR3 nucleotides are TGTGCCAGCGGGACAGGGCCCACTGAAGCTTTCTTT.

This sequence joins TRBV7-2 and TRBJ2-2, with a weak D call TRBD2 (6 bases). V shed 2 bases and J shed 1 base, with 11 bases lying between them. This CDR3 contains 16 residues. CDR1 SGHTA and CDR2 FQGNSA come from the germline V gene. The CDR3 reads CASSLIPGRNTGELFF. DNA of the CDR3: TGTGCCAGCAGCTTAATCCCCGGGAGGAACACCGGGGAGCTGTTTTTT.

This chain links TRBV4-1 with TRBJ2-7; TRBD1 matches 8 bases. Germline lookup yields CDR1 MGHRA and CDR2 YSYEKL. The V and J ends lost 0 bases and 3 bases, in that order; junction bases with no gene match: 4. This CDR3 has 15 amino acids. CDR3 in DNA: TGCGCCAGCAGCCAAGACTGGACAGGGAACTACGAGCAGTACTTC. Amino acid sequence: CASSQDWTGNYEQYF.

V gene TRBV11-2 combines with J gene TRBJ2-3; D ambiguous. V was pared by 2 bases and J by 1 base, with 10 bases between. Germline loops: CDR1 SGHAT, CDR2 FQNNGV. The CDR3 is 15 residues long. The CDR3 sequence is CASSLTVLGTDTQYF. CDR3 sequence (DNA): TGTGCCAGCAGCTTAACAGTTCTCGGCACAGATACGCAGTATTTT.

V gene TRBV19 combines with J gene TRBJ2-5; D is possibly TRBD1 (6 bases). V was pared by 5 bases and J by 5 bases, with 18 bases between. There are 15 residues in the CDR3. CDR1 and CDR2 from the germline V gene are LNHDA and SQIVND (reference sequence). The DNA of the CDR3 is TGTGCCAGTAGTGCGAGACAGGACCTCGGGGAGACCCAGTACTTC. It encodes CASSARQDLGETQYF.

The sample holds one count of this clone. This chain joins TRBV5-1 and TRBJ2-7; 16 bases align to TRBD2. The CDR3 totals 18 residues. Germline V gives CDR1 SGHRS, CDR2 YFSETQ. V trimming: 3 bases; J trimming: 0 bases; junction bases outside the gene matches: 6. CDR3 in amino acids: CASSSPGLAGGFSYEQYF. DNA for the CDR3: TGCGCCAGCAGCTCCCCGGGACTAGCGGGAGGGTTCTCCTACGAGCAGTACTTC.

This clone was seen once. This rearrangement joins TRBV15 to TRBJ1-2; the match to TRBD1 covers 7 bases. CDR3 length: 14 amino acids. Germline CDR1 is LNHNV and CDR2 is YYDKDF (reference sequence). V lost 3 bases to trimming and J lost 8 bases; unmatched junction nucleotides: 9. The DNA for the CDR3 is TGTGCCACCAGCAGGGACAGGACCCTCGGCGGCTACACCTTC. The encoded protein is CATSRDRTLGGYTF.

This clone has a handful of counts. One junction end disagrees with the germline gene, perhaps due to a read error. Other DNA sequences of this sample code for an identical CDR3. V usage is TRBV6-1 and J usage is TRBJ1-5, with a possible D match to TRBD1 (5 bases). This CDR3 spans 16 amino acids. In germline, CDR1 is MNHNS, CDR2 SASEGT. Written as DNA, the CDR3 is TGCGCCAGCAGTGAAGGGGCCAGTCAGGATAATCAGCCCCAGCATTTT. It encodes CASSEGASQDNQPQHF.

The chain carries TRBV6-5 and TRBJ1-5; D remains unclear. The CDR3 runs 13 residues. Germline assignment: CDR1 MNHEY and CDR2 SVGAGI. V lost 2 bases, J lost 4 bases, and 6 bases lay in between. This chain's CDR3 is CASSYQGNQPQHF. The CDR3 nucleotides read TGTGCCAGCAGTTACCAAGGGAATCAGCCCCAGCATTTT.

The J gene is TRBJ1-1, the V gene TRBV11-3; weak D call: TRBD1 (6 bases). The CDR3 sequence is 14 residues long. The germline V and J ends were trimmed by 0 bases and 4 bases, with 9 bases remaining between them. Germline values: CDR1 SGHNT, CDR2 YENEEA. The CDR3 sequence: CASSLDARGTEAFF. The CDR3, as DNA: TGTGCCAGCAGCTTAGATGCCAGGGGCACTGAAGCTTTCTTT.